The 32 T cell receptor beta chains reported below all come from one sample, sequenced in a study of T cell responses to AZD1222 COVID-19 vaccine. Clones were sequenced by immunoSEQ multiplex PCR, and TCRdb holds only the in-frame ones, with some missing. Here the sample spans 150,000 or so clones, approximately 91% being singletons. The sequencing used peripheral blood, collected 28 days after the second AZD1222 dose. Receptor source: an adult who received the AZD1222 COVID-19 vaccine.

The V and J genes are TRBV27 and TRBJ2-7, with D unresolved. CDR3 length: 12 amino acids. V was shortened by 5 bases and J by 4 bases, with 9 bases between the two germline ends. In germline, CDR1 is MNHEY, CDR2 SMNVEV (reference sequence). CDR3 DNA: TGTGCCAGCAGTGAGCGTGGGTACGAGCAGTACTTC. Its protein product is CASSERGYEQYF.

The CDR3 nucleotides are TGTGCCAGCAGCCCCTCGGGGGGCGGGTACGAGCAGTACTTC. Its translation is CASSPSGGGYEQYF. V is TRBV7-2 and J is TRBJ2-7, with D perhaps matching TRBD2 (7 bases). The CDR3 loop spans 14 amino acids. V was pared by 5 bases and J by 4 bases, with 15 bases between. Germline CDR1 is SGHTA and CDR2 is FQGNSA.

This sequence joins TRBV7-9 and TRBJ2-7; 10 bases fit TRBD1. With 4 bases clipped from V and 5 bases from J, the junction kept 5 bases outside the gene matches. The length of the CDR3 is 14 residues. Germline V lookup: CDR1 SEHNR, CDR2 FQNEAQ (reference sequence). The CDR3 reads CASSSGTGADEQYF. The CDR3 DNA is TGTGCCAGCAGCTCCGGGACAGGGGCTGACGAGCAGTACTTC.

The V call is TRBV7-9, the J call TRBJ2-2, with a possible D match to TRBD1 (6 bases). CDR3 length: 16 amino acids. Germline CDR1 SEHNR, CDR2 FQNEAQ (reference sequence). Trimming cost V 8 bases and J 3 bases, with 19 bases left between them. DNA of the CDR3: TGTGCCAGCGAACCCGCGGGCAGGGGTTACACCGGGGAGCTGTTTTTT. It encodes CASEPAGRGYTGELFF.

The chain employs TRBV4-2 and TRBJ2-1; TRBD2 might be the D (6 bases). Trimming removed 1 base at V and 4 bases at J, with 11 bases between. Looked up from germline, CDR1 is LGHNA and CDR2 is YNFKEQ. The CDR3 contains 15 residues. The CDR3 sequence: CASSQAGSSYNEQFF. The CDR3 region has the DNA TGTGCCAGCAGCCAAGCCGGGAGTAGTTACAATGAGCAGTTCTTC.

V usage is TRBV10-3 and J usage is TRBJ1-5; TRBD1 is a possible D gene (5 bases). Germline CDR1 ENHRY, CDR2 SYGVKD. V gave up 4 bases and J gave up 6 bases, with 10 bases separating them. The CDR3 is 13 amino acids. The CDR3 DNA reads TGTGCCATCAGTGGAAACGGGGGTCAGCCCCAGCATTTT. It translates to CAISGNGGQPQHF.

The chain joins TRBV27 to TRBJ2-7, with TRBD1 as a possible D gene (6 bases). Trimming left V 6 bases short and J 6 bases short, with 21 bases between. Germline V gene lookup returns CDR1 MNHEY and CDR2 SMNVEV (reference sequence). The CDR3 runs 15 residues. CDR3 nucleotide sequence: TGTGCCAGCAGGTTAGGCAGGGGTTCAATGGGCGAGCAGTACTTC. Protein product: CASRLGRGSMGEQYF.

CDR3 DNA: TGTGCCAGCAGCTTGGGGGGACTAGCGGGATCTAGATACGAGCAGTACTTC. Its translation is CASSLGGLAGSRYEQYF. This sequence joins TRBV7-8 and TRBJ2-7; 13 bases agree with TRBD2. The CDR3 extends over 17 amino acids. Germline CDR1 reads SGHVS; CDR2 reads FQNEAQ. Unmatched junction bases numbered 9, after V lost 3 bases and J lost 4 bases.

CDR3 in amino acids: CASSRGLDEQYF. Written as DNA, the CDR3 is TGTGCCAGCAGCCGGGGGCTCGACGAGCAGTACTTC. This sequence joins TRBV12-3 or TRBV12-4 and TRBJ2-7; perhaps D is TRBD1 or TRBD2 (6 bases each). The CDR3 contains 12 residues. V lost 6 bases and J lost 5, with 11 bases in between.

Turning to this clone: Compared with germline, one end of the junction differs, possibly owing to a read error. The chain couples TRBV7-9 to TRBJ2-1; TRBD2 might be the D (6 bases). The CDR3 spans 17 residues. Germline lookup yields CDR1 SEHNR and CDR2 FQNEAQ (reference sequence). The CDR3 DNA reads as TGTGCCAGCAGCTTATATGGCGGGAAGAGCCGGTACACTGAGCAGTTCTTC. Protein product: CASSLYGGKSRYTEQFF.

CDR3 sequence reads: CAISEVQGQPQHF. Written as DNA, the CDR3 is TGTGCCATCAGTGAAGTTCAGGGACAGCCCCAGCATTTT. The chain couples TRBV10-3 to TRBJ1-5, with D maybe TRBD1 (5 bases). The CDR3 loop spans 13 amino acids. Germline lookup yields CDR1 ENHRY and CDR2 SYGVKD. V shed 3 bases and J shed 7 bases, with 10 bases lying between them.

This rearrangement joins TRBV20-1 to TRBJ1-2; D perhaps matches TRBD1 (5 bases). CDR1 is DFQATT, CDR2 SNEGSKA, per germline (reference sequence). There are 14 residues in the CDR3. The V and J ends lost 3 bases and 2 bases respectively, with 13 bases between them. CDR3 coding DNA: TGCAGTGCTAGTCCGGGGACCCCAAACTATGGCTACACCTTC. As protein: CSASPGTPNYGYTF.

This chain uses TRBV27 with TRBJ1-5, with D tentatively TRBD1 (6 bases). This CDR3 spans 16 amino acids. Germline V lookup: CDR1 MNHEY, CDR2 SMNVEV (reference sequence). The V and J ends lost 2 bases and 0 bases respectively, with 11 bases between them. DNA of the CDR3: TGTGCCAGCAGTTTAGCCAGGGGCTTTAGCAATCAGCCCCAGCATTTT. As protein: CASSLARGFSNQPQHF.

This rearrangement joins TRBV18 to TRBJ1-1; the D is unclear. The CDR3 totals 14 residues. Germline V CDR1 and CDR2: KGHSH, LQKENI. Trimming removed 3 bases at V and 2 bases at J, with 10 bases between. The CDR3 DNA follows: TGTGCCAGCTCACCGGGCAGACATAACACTGAAGCTTTCTTT. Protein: CASSPGRHNTEAFF.

The CDR3 protein is CASSLYLHLTGQGGTEAFF. For the CDR3, the DNA is TGCGCCAGCAGCTTGTACCTACATTTGACTGGACAGGGTGGCACTGAAGCTTTCTTT. This chain joins TRBV5-1 and TRBJ1-1; 8 bases map to TRBD1. Germline V gene lookup returns CDR1 SGHRS and CDR2 YFSETQ. V lost 1 base, J lost 4 bases, and 18 bases stayed unmatched. The CDR3 extends over 19 amino acids.

CDR3 region: CASSQDLGRTGGFGETQYF. The CDR3 bases are TGTGCCAGCAGCCAAGATTTGGGCCGGACAGGGGGGTTTGGCGAGACCCAGTACTTC. The chain has TRBV14 and TRBJ2-5; TRBD1 matches 10 bases. The CDR3 is made up of 19 amino acids. CDR1 is SGHDN and CDR2 is FVKESK in the germline V gene. The ends lost 0 bases at V and 5 bases at J; junction bases unmatched: 15.

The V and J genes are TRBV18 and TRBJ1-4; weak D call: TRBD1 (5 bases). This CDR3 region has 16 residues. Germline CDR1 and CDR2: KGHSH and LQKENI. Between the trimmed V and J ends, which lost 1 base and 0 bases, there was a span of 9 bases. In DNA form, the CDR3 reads TGTGCCAGCTCACCACGGGGCCAGTCAACTAATGAAAAACTGTTTTTT. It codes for CASSPRGQSTNEKLFF.

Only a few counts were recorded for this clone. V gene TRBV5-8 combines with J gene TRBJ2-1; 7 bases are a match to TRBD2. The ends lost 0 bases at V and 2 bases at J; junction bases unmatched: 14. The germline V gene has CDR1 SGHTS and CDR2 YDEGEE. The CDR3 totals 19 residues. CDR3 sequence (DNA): TGTGCCAGCAGCTTGGACACTGGGGGGGTGACTGTAGCCTACAATGAGCAGTTCTTC. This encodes CASSLDTGGVTVAYNEQFF.

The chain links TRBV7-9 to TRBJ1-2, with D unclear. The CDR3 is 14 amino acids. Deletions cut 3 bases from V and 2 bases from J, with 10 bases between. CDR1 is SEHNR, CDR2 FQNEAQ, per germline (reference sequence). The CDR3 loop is CASSFFPENYGYTF. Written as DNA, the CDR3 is TGTGCCAGCAGCTTTTTCCCAGAGAACTATGGCTACACCTTC.

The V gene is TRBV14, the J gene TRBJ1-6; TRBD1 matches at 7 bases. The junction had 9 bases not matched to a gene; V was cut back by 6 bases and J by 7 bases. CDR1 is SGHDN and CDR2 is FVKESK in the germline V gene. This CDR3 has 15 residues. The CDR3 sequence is CASSPLRDRNSPLHF. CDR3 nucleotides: TGTGCCAGCAGTCCTCTCCGGGACAGAAATTCACCCCTCCACTTT.

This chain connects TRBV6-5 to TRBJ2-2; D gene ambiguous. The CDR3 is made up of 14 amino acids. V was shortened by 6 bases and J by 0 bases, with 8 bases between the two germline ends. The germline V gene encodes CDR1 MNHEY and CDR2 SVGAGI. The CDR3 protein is CASRYGANTGELFF. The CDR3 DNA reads TGTGCCAGCAGATATGGTGCGAACACCGGGGAGCTGTTTTTT.

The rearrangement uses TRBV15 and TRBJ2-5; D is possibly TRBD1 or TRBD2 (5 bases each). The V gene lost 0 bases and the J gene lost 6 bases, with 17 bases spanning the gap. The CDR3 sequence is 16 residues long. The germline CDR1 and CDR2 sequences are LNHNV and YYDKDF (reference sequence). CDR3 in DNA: TGTGCCACCAGCAGAGAGGTTTCAGCAGGGACGAAGACCCAGTACTTC. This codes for CATSREVSAGTKTQYF.

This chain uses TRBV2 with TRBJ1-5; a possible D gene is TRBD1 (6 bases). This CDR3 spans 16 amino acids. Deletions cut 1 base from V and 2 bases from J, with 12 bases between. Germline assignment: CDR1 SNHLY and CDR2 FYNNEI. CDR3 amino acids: CASSEGRSGGNQPQHF. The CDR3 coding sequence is TGTGCCAGCAGTGAAGGCCGGTCAGGGGGCAATCAGCCCCAGCATTTT.

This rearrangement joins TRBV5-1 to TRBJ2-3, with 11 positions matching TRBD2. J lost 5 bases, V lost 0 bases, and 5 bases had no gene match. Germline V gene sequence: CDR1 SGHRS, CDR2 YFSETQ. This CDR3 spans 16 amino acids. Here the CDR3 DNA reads TGCGCCAGCAGCTTGGTACCTCTAGCGGGAGGAGATACGCAGTATTTT. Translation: CASSLVPLAGGDTQYF.

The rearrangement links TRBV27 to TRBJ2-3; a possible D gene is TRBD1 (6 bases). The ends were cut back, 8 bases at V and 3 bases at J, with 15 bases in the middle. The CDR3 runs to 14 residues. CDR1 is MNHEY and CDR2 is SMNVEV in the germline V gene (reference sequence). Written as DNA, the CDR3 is TGTGCCAGCGCTCACAGGGAGACTACAGATACGCAGTATTTT. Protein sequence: CASAHRETTDTQYF.

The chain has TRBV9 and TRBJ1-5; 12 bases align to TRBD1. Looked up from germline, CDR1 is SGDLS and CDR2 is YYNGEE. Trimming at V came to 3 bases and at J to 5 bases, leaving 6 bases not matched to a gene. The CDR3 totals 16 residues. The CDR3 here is CASSAGGQGAYQPQHF. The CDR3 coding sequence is TGTGCCAGCAGCGCTGGGGGACAGGGGGCATATCAGCCCCAGCATTTT.

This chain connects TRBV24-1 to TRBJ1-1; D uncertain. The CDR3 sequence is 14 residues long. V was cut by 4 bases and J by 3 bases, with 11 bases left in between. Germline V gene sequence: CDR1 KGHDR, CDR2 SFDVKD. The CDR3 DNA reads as TGTGCCACCAGTGACGCACGGGAGGACACTGAAGCTTTCTTT. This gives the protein CATSDAREDTEAFF.

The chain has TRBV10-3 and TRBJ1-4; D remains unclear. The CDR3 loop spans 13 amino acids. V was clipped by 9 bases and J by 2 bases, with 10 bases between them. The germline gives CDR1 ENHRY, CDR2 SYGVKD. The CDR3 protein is CAIAVGTNEKLFF. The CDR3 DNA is TGTGCCATTGCGGTAGGGACTAATGAAAAACTGTTTTTT.

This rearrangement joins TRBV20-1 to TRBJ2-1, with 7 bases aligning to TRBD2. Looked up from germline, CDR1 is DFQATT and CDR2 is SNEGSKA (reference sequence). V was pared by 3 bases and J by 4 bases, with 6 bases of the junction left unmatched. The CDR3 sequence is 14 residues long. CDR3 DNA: TGCAGTGCTAGTAGGCTAGCGGAATACAATGAGCAGTTCTTC. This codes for CSASRLAEYNEQFF.

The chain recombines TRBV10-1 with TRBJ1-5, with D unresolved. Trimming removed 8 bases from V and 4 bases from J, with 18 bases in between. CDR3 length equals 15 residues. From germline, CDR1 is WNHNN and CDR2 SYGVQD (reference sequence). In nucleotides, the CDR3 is TGCGCCAGCGGGGTCGGAGCGGAAAAGAATCAGCCCCAGCATTTT. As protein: CASGVGAEKNQPQHF.

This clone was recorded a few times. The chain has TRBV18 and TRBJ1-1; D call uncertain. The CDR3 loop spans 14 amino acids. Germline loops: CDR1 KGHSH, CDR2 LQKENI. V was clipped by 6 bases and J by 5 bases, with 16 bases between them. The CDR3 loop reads CASSPAVFGTEAFF. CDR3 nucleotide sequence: TGTGCCAGCTCCCCAGCAGTTTTCGGAACTGAAGCTTTCTTT.

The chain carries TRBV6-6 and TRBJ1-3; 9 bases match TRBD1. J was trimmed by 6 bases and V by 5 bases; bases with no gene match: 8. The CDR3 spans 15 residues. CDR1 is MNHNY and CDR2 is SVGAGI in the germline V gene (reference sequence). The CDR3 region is CASSKGTGLTNTIYF. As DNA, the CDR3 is TGTGCCAGCAGTAAAGGGACAGGGCTGACAAACACCATATATTTT.